What follows are 2 T cell receptor beta chains derived from one specimen sequenced in a study of T cells in Graves' hyperthyroidism and ophthalmopathy. Researchers took RNA transcripts and amplified the TCR beta CDR3 regions from them. First-round RT-PCR targeting the TCR CDR3 was performed with the HTBI primer set. TCRdb used MiXCR to reprocess the multiplex PCR reads, holding one entry per CDR3 protein. The sample includes about half a million distinct CDR3 sequences, around 21% of them seen just once. Sequencing input: blood. The receptors here all came from a young man with Graves' hyperthyroidism.

There are many counts of this clonotype. The rearrangement joins TRBV6-5 to TRBJ2-7, with D possibly TRBD2 on 6 matching bases. From germline, CDR1 is MNHEY and CDR2 SVGAGI. This CDR3 contains 16 residues. Trimming pared 4 bases from V and 2 bases from J, leaving 18 bases between. The CDR3 reads CASSSPRRDVAYEQYF. The CDR3 bases are TGTGCCAGCAGTTCGCCCCGGCGGGACGTTGCCTACGAGCAGTACTTC.

This clonotype was counted many times. V usage is TRBV2 and J usage is TRBJ1-2; D not certain. The CDR3 is 16 amino acids. Germline V CDR1 and CDR2: SNHLY, FYNNEI. V lost 4 bases and J lost 2, with 17 bases in between. CDR3 amino acids: CASSAAFGSRNYGYTF. The DNA for the CDR3 is TGTGCCAGCAGTGCAGCCTTTGGATCCCGAAACTATGGCTACACCTTC. Based on the CDR3 plus reference TRBV2 and TRBJ1-2, the full variable domain is EPEVTQTPSHQVTQMGQEVILRCVPISNHLYFYWYRQILGQKVEFLVSFYNNEISEKSEIFDDQFSVERPDGSNFTLKIRSTKLEDSAMYFCASSAAFGSRNYGYTFGSGTRLTVV.